Shown below are 3 T cell receptor beta chains from a single sample sequenced in a study of blood T cell repertoires in COVID-19. Clones were sequenced by immunoSEQ multiplex PCR, and TCRdb holds only the in-frame ones, with some missing. The table has 140,000 or so clones, more than 80% seen once; the top ten hold 3%. The sample consisted of peripheral blood. The receptor set was obtained from a woman aged 60-75 years with active COVID-19.

This clone occurred once. The CDR3 DNA reads TGTGCCAGCAGCTTAGGTAATCGGAACACTGAAGCTTTCTTT. This gives the protein CASSLGNRNTEAFF. The gene calls are TRBV7-6 and TRBJ1-1; D is ambiguous. The CDR3 sequence is 14 residues long. V gave up 1 base and J gave up 1 base, with 7 bases separating them. Germline V CDR1 and CDR2: SGHVS, FNYEAQ. The full variable domain, in which reference TRBV7-6 and TRBJ1-1 provide the parts outside the CDR3, is GAGVSQSPRYKVTKRGQDVALRCDPISGHVSLYWYRQALGQGPEFLTYFNYEAQQDKSGLPNDRFSAERPEGSISTLTIQRTEQRDSAMYRCASSLGNRNTEAFFGQGTRLTVV.

The V gene is TRBV25-1, the J gene TRBJ1-1; D perhaps matches TRBD1 (5 bases). The CDR3 extends over 14 amino acids. CDR1 and CDR2 (germline): MGHDK, SYGVNS. V was clipped by 9 bases and J by 1 base, with 15 bases between them. CDR3 DNA: TGTGCCAGAGCTTCCATAGGGGCGAACACTGAAGCTTTCTTT. Residues: CARASIGANTEAFF.

V and J are TRBV9 and TRBJ2-2, with D possibly TRBD2 on 5 matching bases. This CDR3 has 15 residues. CDR1 is SGDLS and CDR2 is YYNGEE in the germline V gene. V was trimmed by 3 bases and J by 0 bases, leaving 9 bases between them. The CDR3 DNA sequence: TGTGCCAGCAGCGGCACCGGGGCGAACACCGGGGAGCTGTTTTTT. Amino acid sequence: CASSGTGANTGELFF.